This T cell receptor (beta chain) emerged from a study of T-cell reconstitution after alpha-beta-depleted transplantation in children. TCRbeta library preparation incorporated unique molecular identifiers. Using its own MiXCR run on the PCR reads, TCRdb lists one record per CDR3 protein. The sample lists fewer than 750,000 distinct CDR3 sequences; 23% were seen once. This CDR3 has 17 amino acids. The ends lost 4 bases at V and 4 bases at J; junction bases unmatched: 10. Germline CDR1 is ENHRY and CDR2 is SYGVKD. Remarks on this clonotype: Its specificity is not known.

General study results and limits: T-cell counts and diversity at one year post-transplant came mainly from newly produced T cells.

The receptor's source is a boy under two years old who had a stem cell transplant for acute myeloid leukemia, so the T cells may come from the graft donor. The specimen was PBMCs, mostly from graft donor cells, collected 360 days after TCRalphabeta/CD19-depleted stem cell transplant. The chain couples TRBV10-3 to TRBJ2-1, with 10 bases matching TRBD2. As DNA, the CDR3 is TGTGCCATCAGTGCGAGGACTAGCGGAGACGAATACAATGAGCAGTTCTTC. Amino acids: CAISARTSGDEYNEQFF.